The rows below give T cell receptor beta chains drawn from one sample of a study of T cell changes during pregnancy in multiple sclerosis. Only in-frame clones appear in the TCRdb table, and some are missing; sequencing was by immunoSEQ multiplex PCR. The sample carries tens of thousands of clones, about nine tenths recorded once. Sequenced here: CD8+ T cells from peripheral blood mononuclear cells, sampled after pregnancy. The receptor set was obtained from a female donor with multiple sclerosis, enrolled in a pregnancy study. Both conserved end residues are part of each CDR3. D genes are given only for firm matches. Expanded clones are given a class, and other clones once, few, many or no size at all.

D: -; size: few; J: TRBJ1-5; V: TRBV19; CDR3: CASSMSRYSNQPQHF; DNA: TGTGCCAGTAGTATGTCCAGGTATAGCAATCAGCCCCAGCATTTT
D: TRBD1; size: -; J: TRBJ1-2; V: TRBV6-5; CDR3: CASSYTTGAYGYTF; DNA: TGTGCCAGCAGTTACACGACAGGGGCCTATGGCTACACCTTC
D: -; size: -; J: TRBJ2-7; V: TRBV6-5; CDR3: CASSLTAYSPYEQYF; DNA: TGTGCCAGCAGTTTGACAGCTTACTCACCCTACGAGCAGTACTTC
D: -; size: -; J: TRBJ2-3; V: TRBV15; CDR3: CATRVPPDTQYF; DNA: TGTGCCACCCGGGTTCCCCCAGATACGCAGTATTTT
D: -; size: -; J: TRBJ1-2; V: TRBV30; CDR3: CAWTVSQGMDGYTF; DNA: TGTGCCTGGACGGTCAGCCAGGGCATGGATGGCTACACCTTC
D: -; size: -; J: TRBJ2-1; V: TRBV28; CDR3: CASSLTGMDNEQFF; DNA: TGTGCCAGCAGCCTGACAGGAATGGACAATGAGCAGTTCTTC
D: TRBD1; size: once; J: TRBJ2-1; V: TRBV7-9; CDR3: CASSWTGGSSYNEQFF; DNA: TGTGCCAGCAGCTGGACAGGGGGCAGTTCCTACAATGAGCAGTTCTTC
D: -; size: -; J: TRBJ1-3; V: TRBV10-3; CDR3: CAISESRGFSGNTIYF; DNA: TGTGCCATCAGTGAGTCGAGGGGGTTCTCTGGAAACACCATATATTTT
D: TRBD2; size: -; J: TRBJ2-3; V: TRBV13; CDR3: CASSLAGGSTDTQYF; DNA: TGTGCCAGCAGCTTAGCGGGAGGTAGCACAGATACGCAGTATTTT
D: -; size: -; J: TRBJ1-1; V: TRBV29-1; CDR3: CSVEPGGTEAFF; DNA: TGCAGCGTTGAACCGGGGGGCACTGAAGCTTTCTTT
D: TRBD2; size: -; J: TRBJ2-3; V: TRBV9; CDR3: CASSVLGSGTTDTQYF; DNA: TGTGCCAGCAGCGTATTGGGTAGCGGGACCACAGATACGCAGTATTTT
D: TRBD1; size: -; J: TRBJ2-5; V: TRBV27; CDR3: CASAPYQTGQETQYF; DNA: TGTGCCAGCGCGCCTTATCAGACAGGGCAAGAGACCCAGTACTTC
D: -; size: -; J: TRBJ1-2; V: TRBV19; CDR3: CASKKSDSSYGYTF; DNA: TGTGCCAGTAAGAAATCGGACAGCTCCTATGGCTACACCTTC
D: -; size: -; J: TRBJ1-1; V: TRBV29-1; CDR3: CSVEEGGGDMRAFF; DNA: TGCAGCGTTGAAGAAGGAGGGGGGGACATGAGAGCTTTCTTT
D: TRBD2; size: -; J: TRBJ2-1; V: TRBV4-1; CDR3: CASSQQRDYNEQFF; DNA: TGCGCCAGCAGCCAGCAGCGGGACTACAATGAGCAGTTCTTC
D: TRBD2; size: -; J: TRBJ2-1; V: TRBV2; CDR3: CASMWDGTSGSYEQFF; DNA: TGTGCCAGCATGTGGGACGGGACTAGCGGGAGTTATGAGCAGTTCTTC
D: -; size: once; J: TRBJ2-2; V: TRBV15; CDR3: CATSRDRAPTGELFF; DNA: TGTGCCACCAGCAGAGATCGCGCTCCCACCGGGGAGCTGTTTTTT
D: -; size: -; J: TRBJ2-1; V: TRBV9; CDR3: CASSVGSGAGLNNEQFF; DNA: TGTGCCAGCAGCGTAGGGTCGGGAGCAGGCCTCAACAATGAGCAGTTCTTC
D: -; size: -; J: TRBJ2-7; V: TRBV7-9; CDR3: CASSQRELYEQYF; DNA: TGTGCCAGCAGCCAGAGGGAATTGTACGAGCAGTACTTC
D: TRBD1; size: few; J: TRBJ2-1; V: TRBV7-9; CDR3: CASSRGDSLYNEQFF; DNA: TGTGCCAGCAGCCGAGGGGACAGCCTTTACAATGAGCAGTTCTTC
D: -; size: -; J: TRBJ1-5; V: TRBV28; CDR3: CASSLPARSYSNQPQHF; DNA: TGTGCCAGCAGTTTACCCGCCAGAAGTTATAGCAATCAGCCCCAGCATTTT